Given below is one T cell receptor beta chain in context. Trimming removed 3 bases from V and 4 bases from J, with 10 bases in between. The CDR3 is made up of 14 amino acids. Germline V gives CDR1 SEHNR, CDR2 FQNEAQ (reference sequence). This entry comes from a study of blood T cell repertoires in COVID-19. Original processing methods: Estimated nucleated cell counts came from reference gene primer amplification. Profiled with immunoSEQ multiplex PCR; TCRdb holds only in-frame clones, not every one. V and J calls and clone size are copied from that table; D and trimming were computed from the DNA. Of under 250,000 clones in the sample, approximately 83% were seen once.

The receptor's source is a man older than 75 with acute or convalescent COVID-19. The sample was peripheral blood. The chain employs TRBV7-9 and TRBJ1-3, with TRBD1 as a possible D gene (6 bases). The CDR3 region is CASSFRGAGNTIYF. The CDR3 DNA follows: TGTGCCAGCAGCTTCAGGGGCGCGGGAAACACCATATATTTT.